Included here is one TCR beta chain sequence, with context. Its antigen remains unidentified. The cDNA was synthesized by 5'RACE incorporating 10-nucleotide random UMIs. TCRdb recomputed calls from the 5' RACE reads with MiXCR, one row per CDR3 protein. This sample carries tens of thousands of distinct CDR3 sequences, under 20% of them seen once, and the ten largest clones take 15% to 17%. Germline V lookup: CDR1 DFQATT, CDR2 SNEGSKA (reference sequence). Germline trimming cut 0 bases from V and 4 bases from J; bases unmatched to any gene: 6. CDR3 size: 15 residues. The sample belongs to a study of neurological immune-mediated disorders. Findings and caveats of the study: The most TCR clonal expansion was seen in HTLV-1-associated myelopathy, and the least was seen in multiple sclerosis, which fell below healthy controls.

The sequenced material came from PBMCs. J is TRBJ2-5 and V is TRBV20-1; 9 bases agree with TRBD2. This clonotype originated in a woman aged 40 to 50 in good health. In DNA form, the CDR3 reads TGCAGTGCTAGAGAGTTGGCGGGAGGGGGAGAGACCCAGTACTTC. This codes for CSARELAGGGETQYF.